This T cell receptor (beta chain) was captured by sequencing in a study of OX40 agonist ivuxolimab in advanced cancers. Study-level results: Normalized expansion of T-cell clones was also low for some nonresponders.

Libraries were prepared by immunoSEQ multiplex PCR; TCRdb keeps only in-frame clonotypes and omits some of them. The top ten hold approximately 1.2% of the sample, which has 100,000 to 140,000 clones, approximately 90% seen once. The CDR3 is made up of 17 amino acids. Germline V gives CDR1 MDHEN, CDR2 SYDVKM. The trim removed 2 bases at V and 8 bases at J, leaving 14 bases unmatched. Note on this clone: No antigen is known for it.

The specimen comprised CD4+ or CD8+ T cells sorted from blood, sampled in a trial of the OX40 agonist ivuxolimab. The sequence was collected from an adult with an advanced solid tumor such as melanoma, head and neck, liver or kidney cancer. V gene TRBV28 combines with J gene TRBJ1-4; 7 bases align to TRBD1. The CDR3 reads CASSLLQGLHEGEKLFF. CDR3 nucleotides: TGTGCCAGCAGTTTACTACAGGGGCTCCACGAAGGAGAAAAACTGTTTTTT.